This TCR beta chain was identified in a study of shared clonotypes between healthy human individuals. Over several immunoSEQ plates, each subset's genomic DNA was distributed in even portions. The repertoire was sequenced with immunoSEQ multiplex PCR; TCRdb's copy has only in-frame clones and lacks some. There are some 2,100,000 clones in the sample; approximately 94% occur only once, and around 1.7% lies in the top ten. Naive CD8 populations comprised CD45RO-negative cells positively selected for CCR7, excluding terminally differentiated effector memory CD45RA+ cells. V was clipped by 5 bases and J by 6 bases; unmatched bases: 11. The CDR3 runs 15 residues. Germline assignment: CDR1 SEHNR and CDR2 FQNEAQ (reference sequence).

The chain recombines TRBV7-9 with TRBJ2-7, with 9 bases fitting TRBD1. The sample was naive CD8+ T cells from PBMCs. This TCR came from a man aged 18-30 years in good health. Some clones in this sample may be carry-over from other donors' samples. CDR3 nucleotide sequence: TGTGCCAGCAGCCCGGAAGCGGGACAGGGTTCCGAGCAGTACTTC. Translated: CASSPEAGQGSEQYF. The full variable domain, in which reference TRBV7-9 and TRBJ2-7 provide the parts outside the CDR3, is DTGVSQNPRHKITKRGQNVTFRCDPISEHNRLYWYRQTLGQGPEFLTYFQNEAQLEKSRLLSDRFSAERPKGSFSTLEIQRTEQGDSAMYLCASSPEAGQGSEQYFGPGTRLTVT.